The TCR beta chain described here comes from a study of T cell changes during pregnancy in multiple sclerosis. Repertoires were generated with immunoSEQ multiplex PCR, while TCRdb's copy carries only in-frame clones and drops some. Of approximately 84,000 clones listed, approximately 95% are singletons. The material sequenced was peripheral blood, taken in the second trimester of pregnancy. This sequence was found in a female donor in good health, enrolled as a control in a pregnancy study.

The CDR3 DNA reads TGCGCCAGCAGCTTGGCCGGTAGCGGGAGGACCCACGAGCAGTACTTC. As protein: CASSLAGSGRTHEQYF. This chain uses TRBV5-1 with TRBJ2-7; 10 bases match TRBD2. This CDR3 has 16 amino acids. After removal of 0 bases from V and 5 bases from J, the junction contained 8 bases not matched to a gene. Germline V gene lookup returns CDR1 SGHRS and CDR2 YFSETQ.